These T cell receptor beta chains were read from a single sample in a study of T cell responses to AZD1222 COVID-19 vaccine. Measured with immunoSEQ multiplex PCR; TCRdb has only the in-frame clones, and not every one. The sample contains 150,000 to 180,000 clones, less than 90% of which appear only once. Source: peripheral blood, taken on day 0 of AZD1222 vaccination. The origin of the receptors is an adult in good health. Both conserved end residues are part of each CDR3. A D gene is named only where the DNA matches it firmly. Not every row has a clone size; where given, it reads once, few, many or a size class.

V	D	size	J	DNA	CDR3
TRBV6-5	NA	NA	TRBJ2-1	TGTGCCAGCAGTCAGCTAGCGTTCTCCTACAATGAGCAGTTCTTC	CASSQLAFSYNEQFF
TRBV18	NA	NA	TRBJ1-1	TGTGCCAGCTCACCTACAGGTCAGAACACTGAAGCTTTCTTT	CASSPTGQNTEAFF
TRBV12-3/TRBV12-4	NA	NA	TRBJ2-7	TGTGCCAGCAGTTTAGGGAGGGACTACGAGCAGTACTTC	CASSLGRDYEQYF
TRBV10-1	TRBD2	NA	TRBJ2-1	TGCGCCAGCAGTAATCTTCTAGCGGGGGCATACAATGAGCAGTTCTTC	CASSNLLAGAYNEQFF
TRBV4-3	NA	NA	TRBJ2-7	TGCGCCAGCAGTTCAGGCAGGGGCTACGAGCAGTACTTC	CASSSGRGYEQYF
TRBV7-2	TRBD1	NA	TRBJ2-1	TGTGCCAGCAGCCCGGACAGGGGAATTGACCTTGAGCAGTTCTTC	CASSPDRGIDLEQFF
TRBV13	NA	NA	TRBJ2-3	TGTGCCAGCAGCTTTCTAGGAGATACGCAGTATTTT	CASSFLGDTQYF
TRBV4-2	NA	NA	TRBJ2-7	TGTGCCAGCAGCCCTTTGGCAGGCTCCTACGAGCAGTACTTC	CASSPLAGSYEQYF
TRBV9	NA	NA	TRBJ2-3	TGTGCCAGCAGCGTACAGTCTCGGAACCCGCCCACAGATACGCAGTATTTT	CASSVQSRNPPTDTQYF
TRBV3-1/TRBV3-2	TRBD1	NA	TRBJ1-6	TGTGCCAGCAGCCGCCCGGGACAGGCTGGTTCACCCCTCCACTTT	CASSRPGQAGSPLHF
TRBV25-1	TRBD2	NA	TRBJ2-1	TGTGCCAGCAGTGAATCACGGGGGGTCTACAATGAGCAGTTCTTC	CASSESRGVYNEQFF
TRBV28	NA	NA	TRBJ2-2	TGTGCCAGCAGTCTCTTGATTGGCTACGGGGAGCTGTTTTTT	CASSLLIGYGELFF
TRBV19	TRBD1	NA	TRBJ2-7	TGTGCCAGTAGTACCCTGGCGAGCCAGGGGGCTGGTGAGCAGTACTTC	CASSTLASQGAGEQYF
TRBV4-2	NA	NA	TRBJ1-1	TGTGCCAGCAGCCAAGAACCGCTCAACACTGAAGCTTTCTTT	CASSQEPLNTEAFF
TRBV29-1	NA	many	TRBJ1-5	TGCAGCGTTGAAGATGGGGCAGGGGATCAGCCCCAGCATTTT	CSVEDGAGDQPQHF
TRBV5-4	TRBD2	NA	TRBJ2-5	TGTGCCAGCAGCTATGGCGGGGGGGCGACCCAAGAGACCCAGTACTTC	CASSYGGGATQETQYF
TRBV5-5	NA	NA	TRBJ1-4	TGTGCCAGCAGCGTTCGGGTACTTAATGAAAAACTGTTTTTT	CASSVRVLNEKLFF
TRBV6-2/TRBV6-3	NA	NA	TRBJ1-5	TGTGCCAGCAGTTACTCGGGACAAGCCGCCTTTCAGCCCCAGCATTTT	CASSYSGQAAFQPQHF
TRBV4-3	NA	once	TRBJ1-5	TGCGCCAGCAGCCATTCCGGGACTATTAGCAATCAGCCCCAGCATTTT	CASSHSGTISNQPQHF
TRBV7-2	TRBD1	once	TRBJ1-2	TGTGCCAGCAGCTCGCCGGGACAGGGGACCTACACCTTC	CASSSPGQGTYTF
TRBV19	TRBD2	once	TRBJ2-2	TGTGCCAGTAGACAGACTAGCGGGACCGGGGAGCTGTTTTTT	CASRQTSGTGELFF
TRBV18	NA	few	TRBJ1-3	TGTGCCAGCTCACCTGCGCGGGGTAGCTCTGGAAACACCATATATTTT	CASSPARGSSGNTIYF
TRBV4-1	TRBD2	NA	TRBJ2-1	TGCGCCAGCAGCCAAGGTGTGGTAGCGGGGGGGCCTGTGAATGAGCAGTTCTTC	CASSQGVVAGGPVNEQFF
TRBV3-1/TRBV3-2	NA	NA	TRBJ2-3	TGTGCCAGCAGACGGGGCGGGTCTAGCACAGATACGCAGTATTTT	CASRRGGSSTDTQYF
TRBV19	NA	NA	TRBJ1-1	TGTGCCAGTAGTATTGAGGGATTCTCTGAAGCTTTCTTT	CASSIEGFSEAFF
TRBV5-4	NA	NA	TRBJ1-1	TGTGCCAGCAGTGGGACACTAGCCAACACTGAAGCTTTCTTT	CASSGTLANTEAFF
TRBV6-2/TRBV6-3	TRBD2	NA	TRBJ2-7	TGTGCCAGCAGTGGCCCGGGACTAGTCAGCGAGCAGTACTTC	CASSGPGLVSEQYF